The sequence of this T cell receptor beta chain was determined in a study of vaccination and CD4 T cells after COVID-19. Stated treatment: roughly 11-day PBMC culture with coronavirus spike peptide pools or control peptides (ViraFEST assay). Once obtained from cultured CD4+ T cells, the DNA was sequenced using the Oncomine TCR Beta short-read assay. Each CDR3 protein gets one entry after TCRdb re-called the PCR reads with MiXCR. Of under 25,000 distinct CDR3 sequences listed, 43% are singletons. Of note for this clonotype: The antigen remains unidentified.

This receptor was obtained from a human donor who had recovered from COVID-19. What was sequenced was CD4+ T cells from blood, cultured in vitro.

For the CDR3, the DNA is TGTGCCAGCAGTTTAGACAGGACCACTGAAGCTTTCTTT. It specifies CASSLDRTTEAFF. The rearrangement joins TRBV12-3 or TRBV12-4 to TRBJ1-1, with D possibly matching TRBD1 (5 bases). The CDR3 totals 13 residues. V was clipped by 1 base and J by 4 bases, with 7 bases between them.